A single sample is the source of the 12 T cell receptor beta chains below, sequenced in a study of identical twins. TCRdb re-derived calls from the 5' RACE reads in MiXCR, one entry per CDR3 protein. The data contain hundreds of thousands of distinct CDR3 sequences, roughly 18% of them singletons. The sample also formed part of further work on T cells expressing NK-cell markers.

The sequencing input was PBMCs. Receptors were obtained from a woman under 30 in good health.

A few counts support this clonotype. The V call is TRBV11-2, the J call TRBJ2-5, with no clear D. V gave up 0 bases and J gave up 5 bases, with 10 bases separating them. The germline CDR1 and CDR2 sequences are SGHAT and FQNNGV. This CDR3 is built from 14 residues. CDR3 coding DNA: TGTGCCAGCAGCTTAGAGGAGAAGCAGGAGACCCAGTACTTC. Translated: CASSLEEKQETQYF.

The V call is TRBV7-2, the J call TRBJ2-3, with a possible D match to TRBD1 (6 bases). V was pared by 2 bases and J by 6 bases, with 12 bases between. The CDR3 has 14 amino acids. Germline loops: CDR1 SGHTA, CDR2 FQGNSA. CDR3 bases: TGTGCCAGCAGCTTACGAGGGGGAGATGATACGCAGTATTTT. Translated: CASSLRGGDDTQYF.

The chain is built from TRBV14 and TRBJ1-1; no clear D gene. Per germline, CDR1 SGHDN and CDR2 FVKESK. Trimming removed 0 bases at V and 3 bases at J, with 11 bases between. CDR3 length equals 15 residues. Here the CDR3 reads CASSQDRPLYTEAFF. In DNA, the CDR3 is TGTGCCAGCAGCCAAGATCGACCCCTGTACACTGAAGCTTTCTTT.

The rearrangement links TRBV18 to TRBJ2-1; a weak D match, TRBD1 (6 bases). V lost 2 bases and J lost 8, with 16 bases in between. Per the germline V gene, CDR1 is KGHSH and CDR2 is LQKENI. This CDR3 contains 15 residues. The CDR3 protein is CASSPVAQGKDEQFF. Here the CDR3 DNA reads TGTGCCAGCTCACCAGTTGCCCAGGGGAAGGATGAGCAGTTCTTC.

The chain's CDR3 is CSALGARGRTEAFF. CDR3 DNA: TGCAGCGCCCTAGGGGCCAGGGGGAGGACTGAAGCTTTCTTT. The chain carries TRBV29-1 and TRBJ1-1; 7 bases are a match to TRBD1. The germline V gene encodes CDR1 SQVTM and CDR2 ANQGSEA. V was clipped by 7 bases and J by 5 bases; unmatched bases: 13. The CDR3 is 14 amino acids.

This clonotype was counted a few times. The chain employs TRBV7-6 and TRBJ2-1; D is ambiguous. V lost 1 base, J lost 7 bases, and 17 bases lay in between. In germline, CDR1 is SGHVS, CDR2 FNYEAQ. The CDR3 is 16 residues long. The CDR3 sequence is CASSLGPPENWNEQFF. CDR3 DNA sequence: TGTGCCAGCAGCTTAGGCCCCCCGGAGAATTGGAATGAGCAGTTCTTC.

This clonotype was recorded a few times. The rearrangement uses TRBV15 and TRBJ2-2; tentatively, D is TRBD1 or TRBD2 (5 bases each). Germline loops: CDR1 LNHNV, CDR2 YYDKDF (reference sequence). This CDR3 spans 16 amino acids. The V end lost 4 bases, the J end lost 4 bases, and 16 bases lay between the germline ends. The CDR3 nucleotides are TGTGCCACCAGCACAATGAACCGGGACGGCACCGGGGAGCTGTTTTTT. Amino acids: CATSTMNRDGTGELFF.

The chain uses TRBV13 and TRBJ2-7; tentatively, D is TRBD2 (5 bases). Germline CDR1 is PRHDT and CDR2 is FYEKMQ (reference sequence). The CDR3 runs 12 residues. V lost 3 bases to trimming and J lost 6 bases, with 9 bases between them. The CDR3, as DNA: TGTGCCAGCAGCTTTGACGGGGTCGAGCAGTACTTC. This codes for CASSFDGVEQYF.

This clonotype came up a few times. The V and J genes are TRBV27 and TRBJ2-5, with D perhaps matching TRBD1 (6 bases). The ends were cut back, 3 bases at V and 4 bases at J, with 18 bases in the middle. The CDR3 is 16 residues long. Germline V gene sequence: CDR1 MNHEY, CDR2 SMNVEV (reference sequence). The CDR3 here is CASSFGDRTQRETQYF. CDR3 in DNA: TGTGCCAGCAGTTTTGGCGACAGGACCCAACGAGAGACCCAGTACTTC.

This clonotype was counted only a few times. The chain has TRBV10-3 and TRBJ2-7, with 9 nucleotides matching TRBD1. CDR3 length equals 16 residues. After removal of 3 bases from V and 3 bases from J, the junction contained 9 bases not matched to a gene. Germline-derived CDR1 and CDR2 are ENHRY and SYGVKD. The CDR3 DNA reads TGTGCCATCAGTGACCCTCCGGGACAGGGAAACTACGAGCAGTACTTC. Protein product: CAISDPPGQGNYEQYF.

The chain has TRBV5-1 and TRBJ2-7, with 11 bases aligning to TRBD2. The CDR3 length is 17 residues. The trim removed 2 bases at V and 0 bases at J, leaving 7 bases unmatched. CDR1 and CDR2 (germline): SGHRS, YFSETQ. DNA of the CDR3: TGCGCCAGCAGCTTAGGACTAGCGGGTGCTAGCTCCTACGAGCAGTACTTC. Translation gives CASSLGLAGASSYEQYF.

This clonotype was seen more than once but under ten times. The V call is TRBV29-1, the J call TRBJ1-1; perhaps TRBD1 as D (5 bases). The CDR3 loop spans 12 amino acids. The germline CDR1 and CDR2 sequences are SQVTM and ANQGSEA. Trimming cost V 6 bases and J 1 base, with 9 bases left between them. CDR3 in DNA: TGCAGCGTGAGTACAGGGAACACTGAAGCTTTCTTT. Translated: CSVSTGNTEAFF. The variable domain in full, with the rest retrieved from reference TRBV29-1 and TRBJ1-1, is SAVISQKPSRDICQRGTSLTIQCQVDSQVTMMFWYRQQPGQSLTLIATANQGSEATYESGFVIDKFPISRPNLTFSTLTVSNMSPEDSSIYLCSVSTGNTEAFFGQGTRLTVV.